This paragraph reports one T cell receptor beta chain. The data were obtained in a study of CD8 T cells in Susac syndrome. Isolation of CD8+ and CD4+ T cells was performed negatively, whereas enrichment of TEMRA cells was done by FACS. Random hexamers were used to reverse transcribe an amount of about 0.5 to 1 ug RNA. From the immunoSEQ multiplex PCR reads, TCRdb called clonotypes with MiXCR, one entry per CDR3 protein. The sample consists of about 400,000 distinct CDR3 sequences, more than 80% of them appearing once. The CDR3 has 15 amino acids. Germline lookup yields CDR1 MNHNS and CDR2 SASEGT. With V trimmed by 6 bases and J by 4 bases, 7 bases remained unmatched.

This TCR came from a human donor with multiple sclerosis. Sequenced sample: CD8+ T cells from PBMCs. The chain is built from TRBV6-1 and TRBJ2-7, with 12 bases identical to TRBD2. The CDR3 reads CASSTTSGSLYEQYF. CDR3 nucleotides: TGTGCCAGCAGCACGACTAGCGGGAGCTTATACGAGCAGTACTTC.